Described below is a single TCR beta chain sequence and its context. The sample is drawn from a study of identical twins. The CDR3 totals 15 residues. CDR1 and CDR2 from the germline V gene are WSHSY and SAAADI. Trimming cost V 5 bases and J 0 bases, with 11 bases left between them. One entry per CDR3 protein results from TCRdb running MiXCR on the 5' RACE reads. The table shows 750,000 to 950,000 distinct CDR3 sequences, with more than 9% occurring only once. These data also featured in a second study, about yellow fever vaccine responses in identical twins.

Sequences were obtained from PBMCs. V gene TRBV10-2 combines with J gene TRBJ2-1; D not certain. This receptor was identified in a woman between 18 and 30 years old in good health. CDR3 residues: CASSWAGTSYNEQFF. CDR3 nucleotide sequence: TGCGCCAGCAGTTGGGCAGGAACCTCCTACAATGAGCAGTTCTTC.